This entry concerns a single T cell receptor beta chain. The antigen is undetermined. The table came from immunoSEQ multiplex PCR; TCRdb's copy has only in-frame clones and leaves some out. Found here are roughly 140,000 clones, approximately 94% of them singletons; the top ten hold approximately 5%. The data were taken from a study of T cell responses to AZD1222 COVID-19 vaccine. V lost 5 bases to trimming and J lost 8 bases, with 13 bases between them. In germline, CDR1 is SEHNR, CDR2 FQNEAQ (reference sequence). The CDR3 extends over 13 amino acids. Findings and limits, study-wide: The study found vaccine-associated CD4 TCRs spanning spike, dominant at 160-218 and 743-854. The sample set comprised mostly white British donors with more females, and clonal diversity was possibly underestimated. After two AZD1222 doses, spike-specific TCR breadth and depth rose versus day 0.

This TCR was sampled from an adult in good health. The input for sequencing was peripheral blood, taken on day 0 of AZD1222 vaccination. This rearrangement joins TRBV7-9 to TRBJ2-1; D assignment may be TRBD1 or TRBD2 (5 bases each). The CDR3 reads CASSPGPGDEQFF. The CDR3 coding sequence is TGTGCCAGCAGCCCGGGACCGGGCGATGAGCAGTTCTTC.